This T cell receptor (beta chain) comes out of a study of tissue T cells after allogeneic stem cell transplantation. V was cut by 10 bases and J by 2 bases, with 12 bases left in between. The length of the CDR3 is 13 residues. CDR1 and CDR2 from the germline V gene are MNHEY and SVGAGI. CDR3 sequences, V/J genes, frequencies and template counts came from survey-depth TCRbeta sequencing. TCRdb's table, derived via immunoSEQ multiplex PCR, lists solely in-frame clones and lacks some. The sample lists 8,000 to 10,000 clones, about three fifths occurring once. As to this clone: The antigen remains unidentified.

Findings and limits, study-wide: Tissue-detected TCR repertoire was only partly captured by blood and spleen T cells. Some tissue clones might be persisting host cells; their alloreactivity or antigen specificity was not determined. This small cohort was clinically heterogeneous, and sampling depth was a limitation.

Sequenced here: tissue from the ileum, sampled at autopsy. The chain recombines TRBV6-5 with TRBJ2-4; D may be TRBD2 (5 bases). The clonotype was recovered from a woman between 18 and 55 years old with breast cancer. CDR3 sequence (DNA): TGTGCCACCGCGGGCGTTACCAAAAACATTCAGTACTTC. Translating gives CATAGVTKNIQYF.